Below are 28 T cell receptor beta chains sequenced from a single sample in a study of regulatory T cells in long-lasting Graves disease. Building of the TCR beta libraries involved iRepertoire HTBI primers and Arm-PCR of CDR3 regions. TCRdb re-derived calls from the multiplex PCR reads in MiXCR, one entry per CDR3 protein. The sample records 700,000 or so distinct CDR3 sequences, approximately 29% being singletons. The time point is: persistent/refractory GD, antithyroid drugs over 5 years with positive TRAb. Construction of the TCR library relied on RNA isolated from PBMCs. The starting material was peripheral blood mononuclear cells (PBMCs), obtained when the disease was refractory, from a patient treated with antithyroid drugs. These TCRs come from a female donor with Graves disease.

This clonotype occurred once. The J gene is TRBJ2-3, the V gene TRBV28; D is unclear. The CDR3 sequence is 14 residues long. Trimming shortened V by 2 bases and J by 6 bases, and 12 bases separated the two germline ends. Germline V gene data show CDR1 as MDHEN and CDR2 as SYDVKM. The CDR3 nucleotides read TGTGCCAGCAGTTTAAACCCGAACACGGATACGCAGTATTTT. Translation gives CASSLNPNTDTQYF.

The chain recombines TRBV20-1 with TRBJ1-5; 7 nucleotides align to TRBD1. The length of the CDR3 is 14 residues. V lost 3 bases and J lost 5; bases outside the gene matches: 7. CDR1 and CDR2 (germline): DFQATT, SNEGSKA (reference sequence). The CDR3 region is CSASIARGDQPQHF. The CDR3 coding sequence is TGCAGTGCTAGTATCGCCAGGGGGGATCAGCCCCAGCATTTT.

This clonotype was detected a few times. DNA of the CDR3: TGTGCCAGCAGTTACCCTACAGGGTTCGGCTACGAGCAGTACTTC. Translation: CASSYPTGFGYEQYF. The chain joins TRBV6-5 to TRBJ2-7, with a possible D match to TRBD1 (6 bases). The length of the CDR3 is 15 residues. V lost 2 bases, J lost 3 bases, and 14 bases lay in between. Germline V gives CDR1 MNHEY, CDR2 SVGAGI.

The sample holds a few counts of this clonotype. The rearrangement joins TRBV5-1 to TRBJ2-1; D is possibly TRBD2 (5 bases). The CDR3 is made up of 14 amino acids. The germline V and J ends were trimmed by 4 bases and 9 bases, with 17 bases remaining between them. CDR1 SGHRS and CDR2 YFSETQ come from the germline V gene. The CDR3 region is CASSPSVGSIEQFF. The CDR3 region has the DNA TGCGCCAGCAGCCCAAGTGTAGGGAGTATTGAGCAGTTCTTC.

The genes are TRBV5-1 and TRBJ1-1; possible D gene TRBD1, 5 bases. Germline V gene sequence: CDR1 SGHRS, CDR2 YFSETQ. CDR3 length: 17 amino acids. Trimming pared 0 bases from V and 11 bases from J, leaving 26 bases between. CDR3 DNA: TGCGCCAGCAGCTTGGTATCGTTTGAGGCAGGGAGGAATCACGCTTTCTTT. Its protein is CASSLVSFEAGRNHAFF.

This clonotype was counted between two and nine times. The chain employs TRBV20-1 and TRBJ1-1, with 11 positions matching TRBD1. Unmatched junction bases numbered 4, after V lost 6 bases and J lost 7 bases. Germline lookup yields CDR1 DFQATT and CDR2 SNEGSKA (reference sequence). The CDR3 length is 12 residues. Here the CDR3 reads CSADRGPDEAFF. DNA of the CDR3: TGCAGTGCGGACAGGGGGCCGGATGAAGCTTTCTTT.

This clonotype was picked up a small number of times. CDR3 amino acids: CASSQAKRGGYTF. The CDR3 DNA reads as TGTGCCAGCAGCCAAGCAAAGCGGGGAGGCTACACCTTC. V and J are TRBV3-1 and TRBJ1-2, with D unclear. There are 13 residues in the CDR3. Germline V gene sequence: CDR1 LGHDT, CDR2 YNNKEL (reference sequence). V dropped 1 base and J dropped 8 bases, with 11 bases sitting between them.

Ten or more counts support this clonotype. CDR3 loop: CASTFETGLSLYGYTF. As DNA, the CDR3 is TGTGCCAGCACCTTCGAGACAGGGCTGTCCCTCTATGGCTACACCTTC. V gene TRBV12-3 or TRBV12-4 combines with J gene TRBJ1-2, with TRBD1 identical over 7 bases. The CDR3 contains 16 residues. Trimming removed 7 bases from V and 4 bases from J; junction bases left unmatched: 15.

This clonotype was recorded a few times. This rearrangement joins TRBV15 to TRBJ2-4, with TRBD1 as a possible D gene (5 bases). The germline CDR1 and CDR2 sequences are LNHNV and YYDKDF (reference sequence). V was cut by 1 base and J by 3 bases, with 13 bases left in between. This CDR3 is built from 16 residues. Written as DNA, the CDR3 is TGTGCCACCAGCAGAGGAGGTGGGGCATTCAAAAACATTCAGTACTTC. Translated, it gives CATSRGGGAFKNIQYF.

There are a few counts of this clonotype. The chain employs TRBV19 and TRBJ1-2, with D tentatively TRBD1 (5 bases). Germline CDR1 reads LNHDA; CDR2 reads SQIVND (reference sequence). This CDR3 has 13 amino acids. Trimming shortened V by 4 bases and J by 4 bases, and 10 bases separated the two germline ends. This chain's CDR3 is CASSTRTSYGYTF. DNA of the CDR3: TGTGCCAGTAGTACCCGGACAAGCTATGGCTACACCTTC.

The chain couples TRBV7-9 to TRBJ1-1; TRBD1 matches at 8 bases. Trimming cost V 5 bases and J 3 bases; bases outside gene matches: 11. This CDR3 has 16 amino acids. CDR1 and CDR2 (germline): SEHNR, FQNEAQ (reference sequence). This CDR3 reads CASSNPRQGADTEAFF. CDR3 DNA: TGTGCCAGCAGCAACCCGAGGCAGGGGGCGGACACTGAAGCTTTCTTT.

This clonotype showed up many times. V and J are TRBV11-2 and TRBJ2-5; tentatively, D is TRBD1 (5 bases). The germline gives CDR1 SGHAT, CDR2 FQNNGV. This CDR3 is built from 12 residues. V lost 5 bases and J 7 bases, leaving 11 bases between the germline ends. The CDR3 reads CASSRFQGTQYF. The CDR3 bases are TGTGCCAGCAGCCGTTTCCAGGGGACCCAGTACTTC. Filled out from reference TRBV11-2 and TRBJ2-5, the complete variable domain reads EAGVAQSPRYKIIEKRQSVAFWCNPISGHATLYWYQQILGQGPKLLIQFQNNGVVDDSQLPKDRFSAERLKGVDSTLKIQPAKLEDSAVYLCASSRFQGTQYFGPGTRLLVL.

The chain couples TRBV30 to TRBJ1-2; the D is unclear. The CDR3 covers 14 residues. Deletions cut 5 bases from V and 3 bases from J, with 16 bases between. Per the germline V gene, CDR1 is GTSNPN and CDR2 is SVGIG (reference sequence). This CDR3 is CAWCSRPADYGYTF. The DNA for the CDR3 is TGTGCCTGGTGCTCGAGGCCGGCGGACTATGGCTACACCTTC.

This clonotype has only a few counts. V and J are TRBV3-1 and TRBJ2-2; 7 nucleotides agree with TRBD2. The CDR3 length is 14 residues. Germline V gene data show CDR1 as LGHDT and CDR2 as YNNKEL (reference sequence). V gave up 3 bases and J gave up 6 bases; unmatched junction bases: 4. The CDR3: CASSQTSKAGELFF. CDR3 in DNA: TGTGCCAGCAGCCAGACTAGCAAGGCCGGGGAGCTGTTTTTT.

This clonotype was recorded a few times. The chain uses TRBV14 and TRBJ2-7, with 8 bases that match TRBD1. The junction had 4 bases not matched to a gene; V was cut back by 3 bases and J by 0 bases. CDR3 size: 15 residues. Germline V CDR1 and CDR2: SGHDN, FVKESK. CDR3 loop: CASSQGDRSSYEQYF. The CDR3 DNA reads TGTGCCAGCAGCCAGGGGGACAGGAGCTCCTACGAGCAGTACTTC. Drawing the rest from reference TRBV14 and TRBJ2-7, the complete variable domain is EAGVTQFPSHSVIEKGQTVTLRCDPISGHDNLYWYRRVMGKEIKFLLHFVKESKQDESGMPNNRFLAERTGGTYSTLKVQPAELEDSGVYFCASSQGDRSSYEQYFGPGTRLTVT.

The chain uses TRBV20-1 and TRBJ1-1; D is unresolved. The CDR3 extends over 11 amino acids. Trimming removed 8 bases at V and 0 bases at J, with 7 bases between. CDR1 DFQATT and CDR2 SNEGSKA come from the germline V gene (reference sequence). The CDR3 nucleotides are TGCAGTACCACAGTGAACACTGAAGCTTTCTTT. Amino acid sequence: CSTTVNTEAFF.

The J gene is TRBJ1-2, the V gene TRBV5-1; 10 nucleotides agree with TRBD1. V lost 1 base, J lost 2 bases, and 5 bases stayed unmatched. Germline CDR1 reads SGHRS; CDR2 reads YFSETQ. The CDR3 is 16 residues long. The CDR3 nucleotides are TGCGCCAGCAGCTTGATGACGGGACAGGGGAACTATGGCTACACCTTC. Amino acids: CASSLMTGQGNYGYTF. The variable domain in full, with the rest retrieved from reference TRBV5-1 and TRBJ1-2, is KAGVTQTPRYLIKTRGQQVTLSCSPISGHRSVSWYQQTPGQGLQFLFEYFSETQRNKGNFPGRFSGRQFSNSRSEMNVSTLELGDSALYLCASSLMTGQGNYGYTFGSGTRLTVV.

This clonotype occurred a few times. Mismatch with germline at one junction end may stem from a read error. In DNA, the CDR3 is TGCGCCAGCAGCGTCCGGGACAGGGGCGGGGAGCAGTACTTT. Residues: CASSVRDRGGEQYF. This chain connects TRBV5-1 to TRBJ2-7; 10 bases are a match to TRBD1. The CDR3 loop spans 14 amino acids. Germline loops: CDR1 SGHRS, CDR2 YFSETQ.

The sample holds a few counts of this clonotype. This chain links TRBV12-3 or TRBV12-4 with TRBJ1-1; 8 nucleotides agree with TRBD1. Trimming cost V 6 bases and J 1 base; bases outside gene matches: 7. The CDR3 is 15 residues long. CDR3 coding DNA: TGTGCCAGCAGCACGCGTGGACAGGGGAACACTGAAGCTTTCTTT. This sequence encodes CASSTRGQGNTEAFF.

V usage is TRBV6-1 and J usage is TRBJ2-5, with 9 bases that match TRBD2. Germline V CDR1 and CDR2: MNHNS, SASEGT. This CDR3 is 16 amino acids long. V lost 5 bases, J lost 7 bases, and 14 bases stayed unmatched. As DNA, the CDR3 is TGTGCCAGCAGTCCCCAAACCGGGACTAGCTGGCGGACCCAGTACTTC. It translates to CASSPQTGTSWRTQYF.

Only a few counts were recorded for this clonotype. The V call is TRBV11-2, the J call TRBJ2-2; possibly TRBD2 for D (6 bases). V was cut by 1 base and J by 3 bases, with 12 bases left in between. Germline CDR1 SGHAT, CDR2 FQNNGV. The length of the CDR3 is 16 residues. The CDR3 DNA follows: TGTGCCAGCAGCTTAGGCCAGGGAGGTCACACCGGGGAGCTGTTTTTT. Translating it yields CASSLGQGGHTGELFF.

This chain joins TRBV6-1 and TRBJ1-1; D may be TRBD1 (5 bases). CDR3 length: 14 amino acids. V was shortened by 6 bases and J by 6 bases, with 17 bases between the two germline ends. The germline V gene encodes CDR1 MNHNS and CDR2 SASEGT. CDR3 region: CASSPLGRGAEAFF. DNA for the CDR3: TGTGCCAGCAGCCCCCTGGGGCGTGGGGCTGAAGCTTTCTTT.

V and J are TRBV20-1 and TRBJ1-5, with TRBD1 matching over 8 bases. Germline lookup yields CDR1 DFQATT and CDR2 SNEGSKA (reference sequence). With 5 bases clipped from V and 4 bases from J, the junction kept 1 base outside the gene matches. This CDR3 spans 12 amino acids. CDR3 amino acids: CSAGDRNQPQHF. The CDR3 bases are TGCAGTGCTGGGGACAGGAATCAGCCCCAGCATTTT.

The CDR3, as DNA: TGTGCCAGCAGCTTAACCGGAGGAGCAGAGAACACCGGGGAGCTGTTTTTT. It is translated as CASSLTGGAENTGELFF. This chain links TRBV11-2 with TRBJ2-2, with D possibly TRBD2 on 5 matching bases. Trimming took off 2 bases at V and 1 base at J, with 14 bases between the two ends. The CDR3 spans 17 residues. Per the germline V gene, CDR1 is SGHAT and CDR2 is FQNNGV.

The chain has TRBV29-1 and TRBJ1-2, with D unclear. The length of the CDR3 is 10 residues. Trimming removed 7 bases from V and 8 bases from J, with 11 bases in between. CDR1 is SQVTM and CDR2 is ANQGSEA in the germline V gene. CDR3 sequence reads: CSAQTGGYTF. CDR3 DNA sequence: TGCAGCGCCCAGACGGGAGGCTACACCTTC.

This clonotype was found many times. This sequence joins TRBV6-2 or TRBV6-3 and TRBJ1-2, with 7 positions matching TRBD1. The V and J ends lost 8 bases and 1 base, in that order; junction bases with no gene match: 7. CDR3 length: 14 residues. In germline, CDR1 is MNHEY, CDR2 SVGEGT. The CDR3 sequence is CASDDRDGNYGYTF. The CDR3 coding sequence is TGTGCCAGCGATGACAGGGATGGTAACTATGGCTACACCTTC.

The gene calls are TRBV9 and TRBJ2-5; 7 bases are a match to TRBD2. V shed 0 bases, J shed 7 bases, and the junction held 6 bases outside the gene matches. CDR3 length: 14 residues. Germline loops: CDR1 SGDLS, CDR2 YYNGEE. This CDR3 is CASSVAGRDWTQYF. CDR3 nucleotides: TGTGCCAGCAGCGTAGCGGGGAGGGATTGGACCCAGTACTTC. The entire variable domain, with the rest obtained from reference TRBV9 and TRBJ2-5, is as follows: DSGVTQTPKHLITATGQRVTLRCSPRSGDLSVYWYQQSLDQGLQFLIQYYNGEERAKGNILERFSAQQFPDLHSELNLSSLELGDSALYFCASSVAGRDWTQYFGPGTRLLVL.

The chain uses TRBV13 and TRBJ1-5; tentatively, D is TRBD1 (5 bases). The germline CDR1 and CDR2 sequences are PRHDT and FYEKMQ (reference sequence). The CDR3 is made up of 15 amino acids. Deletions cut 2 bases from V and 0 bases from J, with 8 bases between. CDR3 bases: TGTGCCAGCAGCTTAAGACAGTATAGCAATCAGCCCCAGCATTTT. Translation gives CASSLRQYSNQPQHF.